This T cell receptor beta chain was recovered during a study of T-cell reconstitution after alpha-beta-depleted transplantation in children. Preparing the TCRbeta library involved the use of unique molecular identifiers. TCRdb re-analysed the PCR reads in MiXCR, keeping a single row per CDR3 protein. In the table there are 200,000 to 250,000 distinct CDR3 sequences, around 10% of which are singletons. This clonotype showed up just a few times. V dropped 5 bases and J dropped 1 base, with 11 bases sitting between them. This CDR3 is built from 14 residues. The source was PBMCs from the stem cell graft donor, collected from the stem cell graft. The sequence derives from a human donor who donated a stem cell graft to a child with acute lymphoblastic leukemia. V usage is TRBV12-3 or TRBV12-4 and J usage is TRBJ1-1, with no clear D. CDR3: CASSPVGGNTEAFF. CDR3 nucleotide sequence: TGTGCCAGCAGTCCTGTGGGTGGGAACACTGAAGCTTTCTTT.